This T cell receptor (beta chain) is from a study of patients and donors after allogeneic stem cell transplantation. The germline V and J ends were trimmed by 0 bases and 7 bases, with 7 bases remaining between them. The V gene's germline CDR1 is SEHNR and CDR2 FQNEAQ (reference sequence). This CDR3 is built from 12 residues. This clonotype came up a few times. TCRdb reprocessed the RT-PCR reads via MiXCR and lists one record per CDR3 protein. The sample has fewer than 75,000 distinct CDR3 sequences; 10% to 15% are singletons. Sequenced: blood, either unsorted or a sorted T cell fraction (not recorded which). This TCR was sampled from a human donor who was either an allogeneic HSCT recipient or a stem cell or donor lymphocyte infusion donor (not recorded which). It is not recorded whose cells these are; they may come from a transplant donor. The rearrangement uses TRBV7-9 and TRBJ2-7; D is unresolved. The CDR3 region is CASSLAYGEQYF. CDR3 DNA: TGTGCCAGCAGCTTAGCCTATGGGGAGCAGTACTTC.